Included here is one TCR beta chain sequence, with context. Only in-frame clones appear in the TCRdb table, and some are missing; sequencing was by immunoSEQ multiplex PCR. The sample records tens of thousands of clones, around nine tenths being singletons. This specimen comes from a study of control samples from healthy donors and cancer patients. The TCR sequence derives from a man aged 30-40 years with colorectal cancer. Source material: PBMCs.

The CDR3 bases are TGTGCCAGCAGTACACCGGGACTAGAAGATACGCAGTATTTT. It codes for CASSTPGLEDTQYF. The V call is TRBV9, the J call TRBJ2-3; 8 bases are a match to TRBD2. Germline V gives CDR1 SGDLS, CDR2 YYNGEE. The CDR3 is 14 residues long. V shed 5 bases and J 5 bases; nucleotides not matched to a gene: 7.